A single sample is the source of the 20 T cell receptor beta chains below, sequenced in a study of vaccination and CD4 T cells after COVID-19. Time point: late sampling 161 to 241 days after vaccination in a few convalescent patients. Stated treatment: approximately nine-day PBMC culture with coronavirus spike peptide pools or control peptides (ViraFEST assay). These receptors have no known antigen. Cultured CD4+ T-cell DNA underwent Oncomine TCR Beta short-read sequencing. TCRdb reprocessed the PCR reads via MiXCR and lists one record per CDR3 protein. This repertoire shows about 20,000 distinct CDR3 sequences, 30% to 40% found once; its top ten account for 30%. The sequencing used CD4+ T cells from blood, cultured in vitro, collected about 7 months after SARS-CoV-2 vaccination. These receptors all come from a human donor who had recovered from COVID-19.

The CDR3 nucleotides read TGTGCCAGCAGCCGGACCTCCGGGACAGGGATATACGAGCAGTACTTC. It codes for CASSRTSGTGIYEQYF. The chain employs TRBV5-4 and TRBJ2-7; 9 nucleotides line up with TRBD1. The V and J ends lost 4 bases and 4 bases, in that order; junction bases with no gene match: 12. Germline V lookup: CDR1 SGHNT, CDR2 YYREEE (reference sequence). The CDR3 contains 16 residues.

Only a few counts were recorded for this clonotype. This rearrangement joins TRBV6-1 to TRBJ2-3; the D gene is possibly TRBD1 (6 bases). V lost 4 bases to trimming and J lost 0 bases, with 8 bases between them. The CDR3 runs 14 residues. Germline lookup yields CDR1 MNHNS and CDR2 SASEGT. The CDR3 here is CASSAGVSTDTQYF. Here the CDR3 DNA reads TGTGCCAGCAGTGCAGGGGTTAGCACAGATACGCAGTATTTT.

Only a few counts were recorded for this clonotype. This CDR3 reads CATSRDKGPTPLHF. CDR3 DNA sequence: TGTGCCACCAGCAGAGATAAGGGTCCGACACCCCTCCACTTT. This chain links TRBV15 with TRBJ1-6; D not resolved. The CDR3 covers 14 residues. Germline-derived CDR1 and CDR2 are LNHNV and YYDKDF (reference sequence). Trimming took 0 bases from V and 11 from J, leaving 11 bases between them.

The rearrangement links TRBV5-4 to TRBJ1-5; D unclear. The ends were cut back, 5 bases at V and 8 bases at J, with 14 bases in the middle. The CDR3 spans 13 residues. The germline V gene has CDR1 SGHNT and CDR2 YYREEE (reference sequence). This CDR3 is CASSVRAGEPQHF. CDR3 nucleotides: TGTGCCAGCAGTGTCCGGGCCGGGGAGCCCCAGCATTTT.

Only a few counts were recorded for this clonotype. This chain connects TRBV28 to TRBJ1-5; no firm D call. The germline gives CDR1 MDHEN, CDR2 SYDVKM. V lost 6 bases and J lost 7, with 10 bases in between. This CDR3 has 12 amino acids. CDR3 sequence: CASRAEKQPQHF. The DNA of the CDR3 is TGTGCCAGCAGAGCCGAGAAACAGCCCCAGCATTTT.

This sequence joins TRBV2 and TRBJ1-2; TRBD1 matches 7 bases. Germline assignment: CDR1 SNHLY and CDR2 FYNNEI. V was pared by 7 bases and J by 7 bases, with 15 bases of the junction left unmatched. This CDR3 is 15 amino acids long. The CDR3 spells CASNKQGVDLLGYTF. The CDR3 DNA reads as TGTGCCAGCAACAAGCAGGGGGTCGACCTGCTTGGCTACACCTTC.

The table lists this clonotype with a few counts. The chain couples TRBV6-4 to TRBJ2-3; no reliable D call. With 0 bases removed from V and 6 bases from J, the gap between germline ends came to 7 bases. Germline V gene lookup returns CDR1 MRHNA and CDR2 SNTAGT. The CDR3 is made up of 13 amino acids. The CDR3 is CASSDSVGDTQYF. CDR3 nucleotide sequence: TGTGCCAGCAGTGACTCAGTGGGCGATACGCAGTATTTT.

This clonotype was seen a few times. The chain employs TRBV20-1 and TRBJ1-6; D might be TRBD1 (5 bases). This CDR3 region has 14 residues. The germline V gene encodes CDR1 DFQATT and CDR2 SNEGSKA (reference sequence). V was cut by 7 bases and J by 9 bases, with 19 bases left in between. The CDR3 DNA reads TGCAGTGGGTCAGTCGGGACGATGGGTTCACCCCTCCACTTT. Encoded protein: CSGSVGTMGSPLHF.

There are a few counts of this clonotype. V usage is TRBV7-9 and J usage is TRBJ2-1; possible D gene TRBD2, 6 bases. CDR1 is SEHNR and CDR2 is FQNEAQ in the germline V gene (reference sequence). V was cut by 2 bases and J by 1 base, with 12 bases left in between. The CDR3 is made up of 16 amino acids. The CDR3, as DNA: TGTGCCAGCAGCTTACAGGGTGGGGGGTCCTACAATGAGCAGTTCTTC. The encoded protein is CASSLQGGGSYNEQFF. Filled out from reference TRBV7-9 and TRBJ2-1, the complete variable domain reads DTGVSQNPRHKITKRGQNVTFRCDPISEHNRLYWYRQTLGQGPEFLTYFQNEAQLEKSRLLSDRFSAERPKGSFSTLEIQRTEQGDSAMYLCASSLQGGGSYNEQFFGPGTRLTVL.

This rearrangement joins TRBV6-2 or TRBV6-3 to TRBJ1-5, with D possibly being TRBD1 (6 bases). Per germline, CDR1 MNHEY and CDR2 SVGEGT. CDR3 length: 14 amino acids. V was shortened by 7 bases and J by 5 bases, with 15 bases between the two germline ends. CDR3 loop: CASNPGQTHQPQHF. The CDR3 DNA is TGTGCCAGCAACCCCGGACAGACCCATCAGCCCCAGCATTTT.

The chain employs TRBV20-1 and TRBJ2-1; 8 positions agree with TRBD1. CDR3 length: 16 residues. Germline CDR1 is DFQATT and CDR2 is SNEGSKA (reference sequence). V trimming: 0 bases; J trimming: 10 bases; junction bases outside the gene matches: 14. Here the CDR3 DNA reads TGCAGTGCTAGAGATCGGCGGACAGGGCTAGGAGGGGAGCAGTTCTTC. Protein: CSARDRRTGLGGEQFF.

This clonotype is deemed large. The V call is TRBV19, the J call TRBJ2-3; no clear D. Trimming shortened V by 5 bases and J by 4 bases, and 10 bases separated the two germline ends. The CDR3 totals 13 residues. Germline V CDR1 and CDR2: LNHDA, SQIVND (reference sequence). The CDR3 spells CASSPTRADTQYF. In DNA form, the CDR3 reads TGTGCCAGTAGTCCGACTCGGGCAGATACGCAGTATTTT. The full variable domain, completed using reference TRBV19 and TRBJ2-3, is DGGITQSPKYLFRKEGQNVTLSCEQNLNHDAMYWYRQDPGQGLRLIYYSQIVNDFQKGDIAEGYSVSREKKESFPLTVTSAQKNPTAFYLCASSPTRADTQYFGPGTRLTVL.

This clonotype was counted a few times. The chain couples TRBV20-1 to TRBJ1-5; 9 positions match TRBD1. The CDR3 extends over 14 amino acids. Germline values: CDR1 DFQATT, CDR2 SNEGSKA (reference sequence). The junction had 6 bases not matched to a gene; V was cut back by 5 bases and J by 4 bases. In DNA, the CDR3 is TGCAGTGCTCAGGACAGGGGAAGGAATCAGCCCCAGCATTTT. Protein product: CSAQDRGRNQPQHF.

This clonotype has a single count. This chain uses TRBV19 with TRBJ2-3; TRBD1 is a possible D gene (5 bases). V was pared by 4 bases and J by 6 bases, with 5 bases between. Germline CDR1 and CDR2: LNHDA and SQIVND (reference sequence). The CDR3 runs 11 residues. The CDR3 here is CASSTGDTQYF. The CDR3 DNA is TGTGCCAGTAGTACAGGGGATACGCAGTATTTT.

V and J are TRBV7-2 and TRBJ2-7, with TRBD2 matching 13 bases. The J segment lost 4 bases and the V segment lost 5 bases, leaving 11 bases of the junction unmatched. This CDR3 has 17 amino acids. Germline V CDR1 and CDR2: SGHTA, FQGNSA. CDR3: CASSPGTSGVSTYEQYF. For the CDR3, the DNA is TGTGCCAGCAGCCCCGGGACTAGCGGGGTATCTACATACGAGCAGTACTTC.

The table lists this clonotype with a few counts. The chain links TRBV20-1 to TRBJ2-3; the D is unclear. V was cut by 7 bases and J by 5 bases, with 10 bases left in between. CDR1 DFQATT and CDR2 SNEGSKA come from the germline V gene (reference sequence). The CDR3 has 11 residues. The CDR3 sequence: CSVGVLDTQYF. The CDR3 DNA reads as TGCAGTGTTGGGGTATTAGATACGCAGTATTTT.

The chain has TRBV6-1 and TRBJ2-5; TRBD2 agrees at 7 bases. The germline V gene has CDR1 MNHNS and CDR2 SASEGT. The CDR3 consists of 14 residues. After removal of 6 bases from V and 4 bases from J, the junction contained 8 bases not matched to a gene. This CDR3 is CASRGRVGAETQYF. In DNA form, the CDR3 reads TGTGCCAGCAGGGGGAGGGTGGGAGCAGAGACCCAGTACTTC.

This clonotype was seen a single time. This chain links TRBV5-6 with TRBJ1-2, with D hard to call. This CDR3 comprises 14 residues. Trimming took off 5 bases at V and 11 bases at J, with 22 bases between the two ends. Germline V gives CDR1 SGHDT, CDR2 YYEEEE. The CDR3 DNA is TGTGCCAGCAGTCAACAAACCGGGATGGTCAGATACACCTTC. Amino acid sequence: CASSQQTGMVRYTF. Combining the CDR3 with reference TRBV5-6 and TRBJ1-2 gives the whole variable domain DAGVTQSPTHLIKTRGQQVTLRCSPKSGHDTVSWYQQALGQGPQFIFQYYEEEERQRGNFPDRFSGHQFPNYSSELNVNALLLGDSALYLCASSQQTGMVRYTFGSGTRLTVV.

This clonotype has only a few counts. The gene calls are TRBV19 and TRBJ2-7; either TRBD1 or TRBD2 may supply D (5 bases each). Germline V gene sequence: CDR1 LNHDA, CDR2 SQIVND (reference sequence). V was trimmed by 3 bases and J by 6 bases, leaving 12 bases between them. There are 13 residues in the CDR3. In DNA, the CDR3 is TGTGCCAGTAGTATCTTGAGGGGCGGCGAGCAGTACTTC. The encoded protein is CASSILRGGEQYF.

This clonotype was observed a few times. The chain joins TRBV7-8 to TRBJ2-5, with TRBD2 matching 10 bases. CDR1 and CDR2 (germline): SGHVS, FQNEAQ. The CDR3 sequence is 15 residues long. J lost 5 bases, V lost 5 bases, and 8 bases had no gene match. The CDR3 region is CASSHALAGVETQYF. The CDR3 coding sequence is TGTGCCAGCAGCCACGCGCTAGCGGGAGTTGAGACCCAGTACTTC.